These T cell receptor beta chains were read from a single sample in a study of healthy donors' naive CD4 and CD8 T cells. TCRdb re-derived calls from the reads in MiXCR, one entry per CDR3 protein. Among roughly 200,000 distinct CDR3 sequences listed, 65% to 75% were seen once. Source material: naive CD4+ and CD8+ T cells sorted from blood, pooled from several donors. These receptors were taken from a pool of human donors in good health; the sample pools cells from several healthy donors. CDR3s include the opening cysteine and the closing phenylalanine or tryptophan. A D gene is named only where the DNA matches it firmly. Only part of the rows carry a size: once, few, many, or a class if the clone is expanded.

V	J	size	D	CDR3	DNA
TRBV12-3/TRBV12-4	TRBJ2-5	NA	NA	CASSFGEETQYF	TGTGCCAGCAGTTTCGGGGAAGAGACCCAGTACTTC
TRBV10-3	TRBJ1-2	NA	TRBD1	CAISTGGIGDGYTF	TGTGCCATCAGCACAGGGGGCATAGGAGATGGCTACACCTTC
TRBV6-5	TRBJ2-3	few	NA	CASREGTPDTQYF	TGTGCCAGCAGGGAAGGGACTCCAGATACGCAGTATTTT
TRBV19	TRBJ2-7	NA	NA	CASSAGEAYEQYF	TGTGCCAGTAGTGCTGGGGAGGCCTACGAGCAGTACTTC
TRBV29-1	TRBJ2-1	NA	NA	CSVSHSGEQFF	TGCAGCGTTTCACACTCGGGTGAGCAGTTCTTC
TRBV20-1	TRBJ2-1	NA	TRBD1	CSARGWDRSSYNEQFF	TGCAGTGCTAGAGGTTGGGACAGGAGCTCCTACAATGAGCAGTTCTTC
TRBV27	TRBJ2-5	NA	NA	CASSLFGIGETQYF	TGTGCCAGCAGTTTATTTGGGATCGGAGAGACCCAGTACTTC
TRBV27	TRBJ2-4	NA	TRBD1	CASSFGTADTTIQYF	TGTGCCAGCAGTTTTGGGACAGCTGATACGACCATTCAGTACTTC
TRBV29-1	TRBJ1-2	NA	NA	CSVEGYEVPLGYTF	TGCAGCGTTGAAGGCTATGAGGTCCCGCTGGGCTACACCTTC
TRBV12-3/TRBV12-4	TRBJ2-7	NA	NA	CASSLFGGGSYEQYF	TGTGCCAGCAGTTTATTCGGTGGCGGCTCCTACGAGCAGTACTTC
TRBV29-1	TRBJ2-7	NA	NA	CSVSGGTTYEQYF	TGCAGCGTTAGTGGGGGAACTACTTACGAGCAGTACTTC
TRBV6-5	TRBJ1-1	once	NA	CASSRSGGTEAFF	TGTGCCAGCAGTCGCAGCGGCGGCACTGAAGCTTTCTTT
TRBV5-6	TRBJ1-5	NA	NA	CASSLGHRPQHF	TGTGCCAGCAGCTTGGGACATCGGCCCCAGCATTTT
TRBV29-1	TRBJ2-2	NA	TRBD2	CSGAGGNPGELFF	TGCAGCGGTGCGGGAGGTAACCCCGGGGAGCTGTTTTTT
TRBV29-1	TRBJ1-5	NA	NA	CSVVTDSNQPQHF	TGCAGCGTTGTCACCGATAGCAATCAGCCCCAGCATTTT
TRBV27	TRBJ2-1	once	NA	CASKSWTGSSYNEQFF	TGTGCCAGCAAATCCTGGACTGGAAGCTCCTACAATGAGCAGTTCTTC
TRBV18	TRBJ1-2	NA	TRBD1	CASSPGTEQGYTF	TGTGCCAGCTCACCAGGCACAGAACAGGGGTACACCTTC
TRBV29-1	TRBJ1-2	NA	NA	CSVSTANYGYTF	TGCAGCGTTTCTACAGCGAACTATGGCTACACCTTC
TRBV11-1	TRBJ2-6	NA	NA	CASSLDSSVLTF	TGTGCCAGCAGCTTAGATTCATCCGTCCTGACTTTC
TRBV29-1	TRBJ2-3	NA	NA	CSVTMGTDTQYF	TGCAGCGTTACGATGGGCACAGATACGCAGTATTTT
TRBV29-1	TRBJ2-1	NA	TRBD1	CSVEGGTGTYNEQFF	TGCAGCGTTGAAGGCGGGACAGGGACTTACAATGAGCAGTTCTTC
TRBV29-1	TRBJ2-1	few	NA	CSVEAGYEQFF	TGCAGCGTTGAAGCCGGCTATGAGCAGTTCTTC
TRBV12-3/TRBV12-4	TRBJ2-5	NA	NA	CASSLAQETQYF	TGTGCCAGCAGTTTGGCCCAAGAGACCCAGTACTTC
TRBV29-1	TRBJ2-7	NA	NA	CSVTTGTSSYEQYF	TGCAGCGTTACAACAGGAACCAGCTCCTACGAGCAGTACTTC
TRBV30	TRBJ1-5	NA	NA	CAWSVLGQYNQPQHF	TGTGCCTGGAGTGTTCTAGGGCAGTACAATCAGCCCCAGCATTTT
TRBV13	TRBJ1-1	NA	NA	CASSPFVRNTEAFF	TGTGCCAGCAGCCCCTTCGTGAGGAACACTGAAGCTTTCTTT